These 10 T cell receptor beta chains share one sample of origin, sequenced in a study of CD8+ T cells in alopecia areata. Specified treatment: oral pan-JAK inhibitor, 5-10 mg twice daily. TCR sequencing used cDNA made by reverse transcription of extracted RNA. Clones were sequenced by immunoSEQ multiplex PCR, and TCRdb holds only the in-frame ones, with some missing. Of 150,000 to 200,000 clones in the sample, about 60% were seen once. The sample was CD8+ T cells sorted from blood, taken at week 24, from a patient treated with tofacitinib. All receptors derive from a human donor with alopecia areata.

This clone was seen a handful of times. The genes are TRBV28 and TRBJ2-3; 7 positions agree with TRBD1. The V gene end was trimmed by 1 base and the J gene end by 2 bases; junction bases not matched to a gene: 9. Germline V gene sequence: CDR1 MDHEN, CDR2 SYDVKM. The CDR3 sequence is 17 residues long. The CDR3 bases are TGTGCCAGCAGTTTATTATGGTCGACAGGGAACACAGATACGCAGTATTTT. Translated: CASSLLWSTGNTDTQYF.

The chain is built from TRBV30 and TRBJ2-5; D is perhaps TRBD2 (7 bases). CDR3 length: 14 amino acids. Germline loops: CDR1 GTSNPN, CDR2 SVGIG (reference sequence). V gave up 3 bases and J gave up 3 bases, with 14 bases separating them. CDR3 sequence reads: CAWSRAGHKETQYF. CDR3 in DNA: TGTGCCTGGAGCCGAGCGGGACATAAAGAGACCCAGTACTTC.

This clone was picked up one time. The chain joins TRBV7-6 to TRBJ2-7, with TRBD1 matching 11 bases. The CDR3 loop spans 13 amino acids. V gave up 7 bases and J gave up 3 bases; unmatched junction bases: 2. Germline assignment: CDR1 SGHVS and CDR2 FNYEAQ. CDR3 in amino acids: CASTGTGGYEQYF. DNA for the CDR3: TGTGCCAGCACCGGGACAGGGGGCTACGAGCAGTACTTC.

The V and J genes are TRBV21-1 and TRBJ1-6. TRBV21-1 is an annotated pseudogene. This CDR3 has 18 amino acids. CDR3 loop: CASTYIWPGLLRDSPLHF. CDR3 coding DNA: TGTGCCAGCACCTATATTTGGCCGGGACTGCTAAGGGATTCACCCCTCCACTTT.

The V call is TRBV20-1, the J call TRBJ1-1; tentatively, D is TRBD1 (6 bases). Trimming pared 4 bases from V and 7 bases from J, leaving 10 bases between. The germline V gene has CDR1 DFQATT and CDR2 SNEGSKA (reference sequence). The CDR3 covers 11 residues. The CDR3 DNA reads as TGCAGTGCTATATCAGGGGATGAAGCTTTCTTT. Amino acid sequence: CSAISGDEAFF.

The chain joins TRBV10-3 to TRBJ2-7; tentative D call: TRBD2 (6 bases). Germline CDR1 ENHRY, CDR2 SYGVKD. Trimming stripped 5 bases from V and 7 bases from J, with 12 bases between. The CDR3 sequence is 12 residues long. CDR3 region: CAISIPGGEQYF. As DNA, the CDR3 is TGTGCCATCAGTATACCCGGGGGTGAGCAGTACTTC.

The chain links TRBV19 to TRBJ2-1; TRBD2 matches at 13 bases. CDR3 length: 17 amino acids. Germline V lookup: CDR1 LNHDA, CDR2 SQIVND (reference sequence). J was trimmed by 5 bases and V by 5 bases; bases with no gene match: 9. CDR3 DNA: TGTGCCAGTAGTTTATCACTAGCGGGGGGGCTAAACAATGAGCAGTTCTTC. Protein sequence: CASSLSLAGGLNNEQFF.

The chain carries TRBV4-1 and TRBJ1-5; the D gene is possibly TRBD1 (5 bases). Deletions cut 1 base from V and 0 bases from J, with 10 bases between. CDR1 and CDR2 from the germline V gene are MGHRA and YSYEKL. The CDR3 is made up of 16 amino acids. The CDR3 DNA reads TGCGCCAGCAGCCAAGTAGTACAGGATAGCAATCAGCCCCAGCATTTT. It codes for CASSQVVQDSNQPQHF.

The chain links TRBV19 to TRBJ2-3; no firm D call. The CDR3 loop spans 14 amino acids. V lost 5 bases to trimming and J lost 2 bases, with 11 bases between them. Germline CDR1 LNHDA, CDR2 SQIVND (reference sequence). In DNA form, the CDR3 reads TGTGCCAGTAGTCTCCTCTCAGTCACAGATACGCAGTATTTT. Its protein product is CASSLLSVTDTQYF.

Note on this clone: This sequence may be a read error, since a much larger clone differs from it by one base. Additional DNA sequences in this sample encode the identical CDR3. The V call is TRBV7-9, the J call TRBJ2-1; D is perhaps TRBD1 or TRBD2 (5 bases each). The CDR3 consists of 14 residues. CDR1 and CDR2 from the germline V gene are SEHNR and FQNEAQ (reference sequence). The V end was cut by 5 bases, the J end by 3 bases, with 11 bases between. The CDR3 region is CASSLGTVYNEQFF. The DNA for the CDR3 is TGTGCCAGCAGCCTAGGGACGGTCTACAATGAGCAGTTCTTC.